This T cell receptor beta chain was retrieved from a study of blood T cell repertoires in COVID-19. Study in general: The study drew acute and convalescent COVID-19 samples from the United States, Italy and Spain. T cells, B-cell-depleted T cells, or PBMCs provided the cDNA or gDNA that served as material.

Trimming at V came to 2 bases and at J to 4 bases, leaving 5 bases not matched to a gene. Germline-derived CDR1 and CDR2 are LGHDT and YNNKEL (reference sequence). The CDR3 contains 16 residues. As originally analysed: Researchers report that nucleated cell counts were estimated from reference gene primer amplification. Profiled with immunoSEQ multiplex PCR; TCRdb holds only in-frame clones, not every one. Clone size and V and J calls were adopted from that table, with D and trimming inferred from the DNA. The table records a few hundred thousand clones, approximately 82% of them present only once. The TCR comes from a woman between 50 and 59 years old with acute or convalescent COVID-19. The J gene is TRBJ1-1, the V gene TRBV3-1 (or the pseudogene TRBV3-2), with 12 bases identical to TRBD1. The material sequenced was peripheral blood. Here the CDR3 DNA reads TGTGCCAGCAGCCAACCGGGACAGGGGGCCGGCACTGAAGCTTTCTTT. Residues: CASSQPGQGAGTEAFF.